There are many counts of the clone carrying this T cell receptor beta chain. The antigen is not known. CDR3 length: 15 amino acids. From germline, CDR1 is LGHNA and CDR2 YSLEER. V dropped 2 bases and J dropped 4 bases, with 13 bases sitting between them. This sample is part of a study of human T cells and chemical hapten exposure. The wider study: The study lasted roughly 26 weeks, and patients were dosed weekly with diphenylcyclopropenone on the scalp throughout.

Time point denoted: patch test 1, 2 weeks after DPC sensitization. This sample's treatment: therapeutic diphenylcyclopropenone sensitization with weekly scalp DPC. Study-level findings and limits: Controls had significantly fewer large CDR3 similarity clusters than were formed by expanded TCRs.

What the library attached to individual cDNA molecules were unique molecular identifiers. MiXCR, applied by TCRdb to the RACE reads, yields one record per CDR3 protein. The sample contains just under 350,000 distinct CDR3 sequences, 5.5% to 8% of which appear only once. Material: whole blood, obtained in connection with sensitization to the hapten diphenylcyclopropenone (DPC). This rearrangement joins TRBV4-3 to TRBJ2-3; D possibly corresponds to TRBD1 (6 bases). This sequence originates from a woman younger than 35 with alopecia areata. Some clones in this sample may be carry-over from other donors' samples. CDR3: CASSQSWGLADTQYF. In nucleotides, the CDR3 is TGCGCCAGCAGCCAATCGTGGGGGCTCGCAGATACGCAGTATTTT.